Detailed here is one T cell receptor (beta chain). Its antigen is not identified. An end of the junction differs from the germline gene, which may be a read error. Use of 60 Vbeta and 13 Jbeta primers characterized the PCR. Measured with immunoSEQ multiplex PCR; TCRdb has only the in-frame clones, and not every one. Seen here are roughly 190,000 clones, around four fifths observed once, and the top ten hold roughly 1.7%. The data are from a study of cytomegalovirus exposure and HLA in healthy donors. Overall study findings and caveats: Reportedly, diagnosis of cytomegalovirus status by the classifier showed high specificity and sensitivity. Reported findings show TCR beta sequences accurately forecast HLA-A and HLA-B alleles in most subjects.

CDR3 length: 15 residues. From germline, CDR1 is SEHNR and CDR2 FQNEAQ (reference sequence). The source material was PBMCs. This TCR was sampled from a man in his forties in good health and CMV-seropositive. This rearrangement joins TRBV7-9 to TRBJ1-1; perhaps TRBD1 as D (6 bases). The chain's CDR3 is CSSSPLNGGHTEAFF. The CDR3 DNA reads as TGTTCCAGCAGCCCGCTGAACGGGGGGCACACTGAAGCTTTCTTT. Variable domain in full (rest from reference TRBV7-9 and TRBJ1-1): DTGVSQNPRHKITKRGQNVTFRCDPISEHNRLYWYRQTLGQGPEFLTYFQNEAQLEKSRLLSDRFSAERPKGSFSTLEIQRTEQGDSAMYLCSSSPLNGGHTEAFFGQGTRLTVV.